A selection of T cell receptor beta chains follows, all from one sample in a study of identical twins. TCRdb used MiXCR to reprocess the 5' RACE reads, holding one entry per CDR3 protein. Of 1.5 million to 2 million distinct CDR3 sequences detected, more than 30% appear once; the ten largest clones hold about 0.27%. The sample was cord blood. These receptors were collected from a newborn girl in good health. CDR3s include the opening cysteine and the closing phenylalanine or tryptophan. A D gene is named only where the DNA matches it firmly. Size tells how often a clone was seen (once, few, many) or the class of an expanded clone, and some rows leave it out.

D: NA
J: TRBJ2-1
V: TRBV20-1
size: few
DNA: TGCAGTGTCCCGGGTTTGTCCTATGAGCAGTTCTTC
CDR3: CSVPGLSYEQFF

D: NA
J: TRBJ1-2
V: TRBV6-1
size: few
DNA: TGTGCCAGCAGTGTGGGGTCTGTCGGTCACTATGGCTACACCTTC
CDR3: CASSVGSVGHYGYTF

D: TRBD1
J: TRBJ2-3
V: TRBV12-3/TRBV12-4
size: NA
DNA: TGTGCCAGCAAGGGGGCCTTGTTGGATACGCAGTATTTT
CDR3: CASKGALLDTQYF

D: NA
J: TRBJ2-7
V: TRBV4-2
size: few
DNA: TGTGCCAGCAGCGCCGGGACCCCTCGAGACGAGCAGTACTTC
CDR3: CASSAGTPRDEQYF

D: NA
J: TRBJ2-5
V: TRBV12-3/TRBV12-4
size: few
DNA: TGTGCCAGCAGTTTGAGGGCCTGGACAGCACATCAAGAGACCCAGTACTTC
CDR3: CASSLRAWTAHQETQYF

D: TRBD1
J: TRBJ1-2
V: TRBV6-5
size: NA
DNA: TGTGCCAGCAGTCCGTTTTCGACAGGGGCCTTCTATGGCTACACCTTC
CDR3: CASSPFSTGAFYGYTF

D: NA
J: TRBJ1-4
V: TRBV5-1
size: few
DNA: TGCGCCAGCAGCAGGGGCATTAATGAAAAACTGTTTTTT
CDR3: CASSRGINEKLFF

D: TRBD1
J: TRBJ1-1
V: TRBV10-3
size: NA
DNA: TGTGCCATCAGTGAGTCCCTGGGACAGGGGGCAGGGGACACTGAAGCTTTCTTT
CDR3: CAISESLGQGAGDTEAFF

D: TRBD2
J: TRBJ2-1
V: TRBV20-1
size: NA
DNA: TGCAGTGCTAGAGATCTAGGACTAGCGCTTCGGCAGTTCTTC
CDR3: CSARDLGLALRQFF

D: NA
J: TRBJ2-3
V: TRBV24-1
size: NA
DNA: TGTGCCACCAGTGATTTGCAGGGCGGCTCTAGCACAGATACGCAGTATTTT
CDR3: CATSDLQGGSSTDTQYF

D: TRBD2
J: TRBJ2-3
V: TRBV28
size: few
DNA: TGTGCCAGCAGTTTAAGTTCTAGCGGGAGTGATACGCAGTATTTT
CDR3: CASSLSSSGSDTQYF

D: NA
J: TRBJ2-7
V: TRBV3-1
size: NA
DNA: TGTGCCAGCAGCCAGAACAGAATACCCGAGCAGTACTTC
CDR3: CASSQNRIPEQYF

D: NA
J: TRBJ1-1
V: TRBV12-3/TRBV12-4
size: few
DNA: TGTGCCAGCAGTTCCGGGACATCATACACTGAAGCTTTCTTT
CDR3: CASSSGTSYTEAFF

D: TRBD1
J: TRBJ2-5
V: TRBV7-9
size: few
DNA: TGTGCCAGCAGCCCATTTACAGGGGTCCCAGGAGAGACCCAGTACTTC
CDR3: CASSPFTGVPGETQYF

D: TRBD1
J: TRBJ1-5
V: TRBV5-1
size: NA
DNA: TGCGCCAGCAGCTTGTTGGGACAGGGAGGTGAGCCCCAGCATTTT
CDR3: CASSLLGQGGEPQHF

D: NA
J: TRBJ2-3
V: TRBV6-4
size: NA
DNA: TGTGCCAGCAGTGACCAGCTAGGGAATACGCAGTATTTT
CDR3: CASSDQLGNTQYF

D: NA
J: TRBJ2-1
V: TRBV10-3
size: many
DNA: TGTGCCATCAGTGGGAAGGGAGCCTACAATGAGCAGTTCTTC
CDR3: CAISGKGAYNEQFF

D: NA
J: TRBJ1-2
V: TRBV28
size: few
DNA: TGTGCCAGCAGTCCCATGACAGGCGGCTACACCTTC
CDR3: CASSPMTGGYTF

D: TRBD1
J: TRBJ1-2
V: TRBV6-5
size: few
DNA: TGTGCCAGCAGTTACCGGACAGGCCCACCTAACTATGGCTACACCTTC
CDR3: CASSYRTGPPNYGYTF

D: NA
J: TRBJ2-7
V: TRBV5-4
size: few
DNA: TGTGCCAGCAGCTTGGTGGGGAATACGGGTTTGGAGCAGTACTTC
CDR3: CASSLVGNTGLEQYF

D: TRBD2
J: TRBJ2-2
V: TRBV7-2
size: once
DNA: TGTGCCAGCAGCTGGGAACTAGCGGGGAACACCGGGGAGCTGTTTTTT
CDR3: CASSWELAGNTGELFF

D: NA
J: TRBJ1-1
V: TRBV9
size: NA
DNA: TGTGCCAGCAGCGTAGGGCAGGGAGCTGAAGCTTTCTTT
CDR3: CASSVGQGAEAFF

D: NA
J: TRBJ2-7
V: TRBV5-1
size: few
DNA: TGCGCCAGCAGCTTGTCGAGAGGGACCCACGAGCAGTACTTC
CDR3: CASSLSRGTHEQYF

D: TRBD2
J: TRBJ2-1
V: TRBV5-6
size: few
DNA: TGTGCCAGCAGCTTGGTTGCGGGAGCCGGGGGTGAGCAGTTCTTC
CDR3: CASSLVAGAGGEQFF

D: NA
J: TRBJ2-4
V: TRBV4-2
size: NA
DNA: TGTGCCAGCAGGCAAAGAACTAGCTACAATGAGCAGTACTTC
CDR3: CASRQRTSYNEQYF

D: NA
J: TRBJ2-5
V: TRBV5-7
size: few
DNA: TGTGCCAGCAGCCAATACGACATGGTCCAAGAGACCCAGTACTTC
CDR3: CASSQYDMVQETQYF

D: NA
J: TRBJ1-2
V: TRBV6-6
size: few
DNA: TGTGCCAGCAGCTCGAGACAGGCGGTCTATGGCTACACCTTC
CDR3: CASSSRQAVYGYTF